The rows below give T cell receptor beta chains drawn from one sample of a study of cytomegalovirus exposure and HLA in healthy donors. Profiling relied on immunoSEQ multiplex PCR, and the TCRdb table lists in-frame clones only, not all of them. The data hold about 200,000 clones, with approximately 86% observed a single time. Material for sequencing was PBMCs. The source is a woman in her 30s in good health and CMV-seronegative. CDR3s include the opening cysteine and the closing phenylalanine or tryptophan. Each record gives: clone size, D gene, V gene, J gene, CDR3 protein, CDR3 DNA. A D gene is named only where the DNA matches it firmly. Rows give clone size only sometimes, using once, few, many, or a class for an expanded clone.

>NA|NA|TRBV2|TRBJ2-7
CASTRDTYEQYF
TGTGCCAGCACCAGGGATACCTACGAGCAGTACTTC
>NA|NA|TRBV11-3|TRBJ2-2
CASSLYTGELFF
TGTGCCAGCAGCCTATACACCGGGGAGCTGTTTTTT
>NA|TRBD1|TRBV28|TRBJ1-5
CASLGQGAFQPQHF
TGTGCCAGCCTTGGACAGGGGGCTTTTCAGCCCCAGCATTTT
>NA|TRBD2|TRBV27|TRBJ2-7
CASSLRSGVYEQYF
TGTGCCAGCAGTTTAAGGAGCGGGGTCTACGAGCAGTACTTC
>NA|NA|TRBV28|TRBJ1-1
CASSLSAGEAFF
TGTGCCAGCAGTTTATCCGCAGGTGAAGCTTTCTTT
>NA|NA|TRBV13|TRBJ1-1
CASSLGGLATEAFF
TGTGCCAGCAGCTTAGGTGGTTTGGCCACTGAAGCTTTCTTT
>NA|NA|TRBV6-1|TRBJ1-6
CASSERGGNSPLHF
TGTGCCAGCAGTGAACGGGGTGGGAATTCACCCCTCCACTTT
>NA|TRBD2|TRBV18|TRBJ2-5
CASSPQAGGGETQYF
TGTGCCAGCTCACCACAAGCGGGAGGTGGAGAGACCCAGTACTTC
>NA|TRBD2|TRBV29-1|TRBJ2-3
CSFLAGVTDTQYF
TGCAGCTTCCTAGCGGGAGTCACAGATACGCAGTATTTT
>once|NA|TRBV6-6|TRBJ2-1
CASSSGYNEQFF
TGTGCCAGCAGTAGCGGGTACAATGAGCAGTTCTTC
>NA|NA|TRBV28|TRBJ2-2
CASSLVPELNTGELFF
TGTGCCAGCAGTCTAGTTCCGGAGTTGAACACCGGGGAGCTGTTTTTT
>NA|TRBD2|TRBV6-6|TRBJ2-7
CASTGGGEQYF
TGTGCCAGCACGGGGGGAGGCGAGCAGTACTTC
>NA|NA|TRBV29-1|TRBJ2-5
CSVPLEGFQETQYF
TGCAGCGTCCCCCTGGAGGGGTTCCAAGAGACCCAGTACTTC
>NA|NA|TRBV6-6|TRBJ1-1
CASSSASHGTEAFF
TGTGCCAGCAGTTCGGCCTCACACGGGACTGAAGCTTTCTTT
>NA|TRBD1|TRBV30|TRBJ1-2
CAWNRDSSNYGYTF
TGTGCCTGGAACCGGGACAGCTCTAACTATGGCTACACCTTC
>NA|NA|TRBV4-1|TRBJ2-3
CASSLSPQAGPTDTQYF
TGCGCCAGCAGCCTCTCACCCCAAGCGGGTCCCACAGATACGCAGTATTTT
>NA|TRBD2|TRBV15|TRBJ2-7
CATSLPGGYEQYF
TGTGCCACCAGCCTCCCGGGGGGTTACGAGCAGTACTTC
>NA|TRBD1|TRBV19|TRBJ1-1
CASITARDRGRNTEAFF
TGTGCCAGTATCACCGCCCGGGACAGGGGAAGAAACACTGAAGCTTTCTTT
>NA|TRBD2|TRBV11-3|TRBJ2-3
CASSLGRAAGEDTQYF
TGTGCCAGCAGCTTAGGTCGGGCAGCGGGAGAAGATACGCAGTATTTT
>NA|TRBD2|TRBV28|TRBJ2-1
CASSGTFERGAANNEQFF
TGTGCCAGCAGTGGAACGTTCGAGCGGGGCGCCGCAAACAATGAGCAGTTCTTC
>once|TRBD2|TRBV6-5|TRBJ2-1
CASRTGLAGNEQFF
TGTGCCAGCAGGACGGGACTAGCGGGTAATGAGCAGTTCTTC
>NA|TRBD1|TRBV5-1|TRBJ2-2
CASSVVTGAGELFF
TGCGCCAGCAGCGTGGTTACAGGGGCCGGGGAGCTGTTTTTT
>NA|NA|TRBV10-3|TRBJ2-7
CAISGRGRESGYEQYF
TGTGCCATCAGTGGGCGAGGGCGGGAAAGTGGGTACGAGCAGTACTTC
>NA|NA|TRBV4-1|TRBJ2-2
CASSQEVAYRLFF
TGCGCCAGCAGCCAAGAAGTTGCCTATCGGCTGTTTTTT
>NA|TRBD1|TRBV6-5|TRBJ1-1
CASSYFGTGAFF
TGTGCCAGCAGTTACTTCGGGACAGGGGCTTTCTTT
>NA|TRBD2|TRBV2|TRBJ2-5
CASREKLAGGRETQYF
TGTGCCAGCAGGGAGAAACTAGCGGGGGGGAGAGAGACCCAGTACTTC
>NA|NA|TRBV5-1|TRBJ2-5
CASSFTGWETQYF
TGCGCCAGCAGCTTTACAGGGTGGGAGACCCAGTACTTC
>NA|TRBD1|TRBV11-3|TRBJ2-3
CASSLDPQGAEADTQYF
TGTGCCAGCAGCTTAGACCCACAGGGGGCGGAGGCAGATACGCAGTATTTT
>NA|TRBD2|TRBV4-2|TRBJ2-1
CASSQGGGGGEQFF
TGTGCCAGCAGCCAAGGGGGCGGGGGGGGTGAGCAGTTCTTC
>NA|NA|TRBV29-1|TRBJ2-3
CSGYVGQLVGADTQYF
TGCAGCGGGTATGTCGGTCAGCTAGTAGGCGCAGATACGCAGTATTTT
>NA|NA|TRBV30|TRBJ2-5
CASDLEGDGETQYF
TGTGCCTCCGACTTGGAAGGGGATGGGGAGACCCAGTACTTC
>NA|NA|TRBV11-2|TRBJ2-7
CASSPSGPGRGEQYF
TGTGCCAGCAGCCCAAGCGGGCCTGGGAGAGGCGAGCAGTACTTC
>once|NA|TRBV28|TRBJ2-3
CASSLLAGDLTDTQYF
TGTGCCAGCAGTTTATTGGCAGGGGATTTAACAGATACGCAGTATTTT
>few|NA|TRBV29-1|TRBJ2-3
CSVDGTLTDTQYF
TGCAGCGTTGATGGGACACTAACAGATACGCAGTATTTT
>NA|NA|TRBV5-1|TRBJ1-2
CASSPSGVRGGYTF
TGCGCCAGCAGCCCATCAGGGGTTCGTGGTGGCTACACCTTC
>NA|NA|TRBV12-1|TRBJ1-2
CASSLGRGHGYGYTF
TGTGCCAGCAGCTTAGGTAGGGGGCATGGCTATGGCTACACCTTC
>NA|TRBD1|TRBV7-9|TRBJ2-7
CASSLDGQGWYEQYF
TGTGCCAGCAGCTTAGACGGACAGGGTTGGTACGAGCAGTACTTC
>NA|TRBD2|TRBV13|TRBJ2-7
CASSPGGGLMGEQYF
TGTGCCAGCAGCCCCGGCGGGGGTTTAATGGGTGAGCAGTACTTC
>NA|TRBD1|TRBV18|TRBJ2-7
CASSPHDRGEQYF
TGTGCCAGCTCACCACACGACAGGGGCGAGCAGTACTTC
>NA|NA|TRBV6-5|TRBJ1-4
CARSSSGSDEKLFF
TGTGCCCGCAGTTCCTCCGGTAGCGATGAAAAACTGTTTTTT
>NA|NA|TRBV11-2|TRBJ1-1
CASSLRGGAWTEAFF
TGTGCCAGCAGCTTAAGGGGCGGAGCGTGGACTGAAGCTTTCTTT
>NA|TRBD1|TRBV10-3|TRBJ2-7
CAISTGTGASYEQYF
TGTGCCATCAGTACCGGGACAGGGGCTTCCTACGAGCAGTACTTC
>NA|TRBD1|TRBV5-1|TRBJ2-5
CASSLMGTGAEETQYF
TGCGCCAGCAGCCTGATGGGGACAGGGGCGGAAGAGACCCAGTACTTC
>once|NA|TRBV5-1|TRBJ2-1
CASSPGQNNEQFF
TGCGCCAGCAGCCCAGGACAGAACAATGAGCAGTTCTTC
>NA|TRBD2|TRBV5-1|TRBJ2-3
CASSLKAGGSDTQYF
TGCGCCAGCAGCTTGAAAGCGGGAGGATCAGATACGCAGTATTTT
>NA|NA|TRBV21-1|TRBJ2-7
CASSKVAQGGYEQYF
TGTGCCAGCAGCAAAGTTGCGCAGGGAGGCTACGAGCAGTACTTC
>NA|TRBD2|TRBV10-3|TRBJ2-1
CAISEGLAGAYNEQFF
TGTGCCATCAGTGAAGGACTAGCGGGGGCCTACAATGAGCAGTTCTTC
>NA|NA|TRBV5-1|TRBJ2-2
CASRLGSYTGELFF
TGCGCCAGCAGGCTGGGCAGCTACACCGGGGAGCTGTTTTTT
>NA|NA|TRBV5-1|TRBJ2-7
CASSLSGTSSYEQYF
TGCGCCAGCAGCTTATCAGGAACTAGCTCCTACGAGCAGTACTTC
>NA|NA|TRBV29-1|TRBJ2-7
CSVGPATYEQYF
TGCAGCGTGGGGCCGGCCACCTACGAGCAGTACTTC
>once|TRBD1|TRBV7-8|TRBJ2-3
CASSFGVPGQVTGTDTQYF
TGTGCCAGCAGCTTTGGTGTGCCTGGACAGGTTACAGGCACAGATACGCAGTATTTT
>NA|TRBD2|TRBV15|TRBJ2-1
CATSRDSGRSDEQFF
TGTGCCACCAGCAGAGATAGCGGGAGAAGTGATGAGCAGTTCTTC
>NA|NA|TRBV2|TRBJ1-1
CASSVDLHGTEAFF
TGTGCCAGCAGTGTAGATCTGCATGGCACTGAAGCTTTCTTT
>NA|TRBD1|TRBV29-1|TRBJ2-1
CSAEGDRDYEQFF
TGCAGCGCCGAGGGAGACAGGGATTATGAGCAGTTCTTC